Below, 18 T cell receptor beta chains from the same sample are listed, as sequenced in a study of cytomegalovirus exposure and HLA in healthy donors. The table came from immunoSEQ multiplex PCR; TCRdb's copy has only in-frame clones and leaves some out. The sample carries around 99,000 clones, 88% recorded once. Material for sequencing was PBMCs. These receptors came from a woman aged 18-29 years in good health and CMV-seronegative.

The gene calls are TRBV27 and TRBJ1-4, with 8 bases that match TRBD1. Unmatched junction bases numbered 11, after V lost 8 bases and J lost 6 bases. Germline CDR1 and CDR2: MNHEY and SMNVEV (reference sequence). The CDR3 runs 15 residues. The CDR3 protein is CASRSGTGPYEKLFF. CDR3 bases: TGTGCCAGCCGCTCCGGGACAGGTCCCTATGAAAAACTGTTTTTT.

The chain is built from TRBV7-9 and TRBJ2-7; unclear D gene. This CDR3 spans 13 amino acids. V lost 5 bases to trimming and J lost 3 bases, with 11 bases between them. CDR1 is SEHNR, CDR2 FQNEAQ, per germline (reference sequence). The CDR3 nucleotides are TGTGCCAGCAGCCAAAACTCAGGCTACGAGCAGTACTTC. It encodes CASSQNSGYEQYF.

The V call is TRBV19, the J call TRBJ2-7; D remains ambiguous. CDR1 is LNHDA, CDR2 SQIVND, per germline (reference sequence). There are 13 residues in the CDR3. V was trimmed by 0 bases and J by 2 bases, leaving 5 bases between them. The CDR3 protein is CASSIDTAYEQYF. Written as DNA, the CDR3 is TGTGCCAGTAGTATAGATACAGCCTACGAGCAGTACTTC.

The V gene is TRBV28, the J gene TRBJ1-2; tentative D call: TRBD1 (6 bases). Germline V gene lookup returns CDR1 MDHEN and CDR2 SYDVKM. The V gene lost 3 bases and the J gene lost 1 base, with 12 bases spanning the gap. The CDR3 is 15 residues long. CDR3 loop: CASSLVGTLNYGYTF. The CDR3 DNA sequence: TGTGCCAGCAGTTTGGTGGGGACACTTAACTATGGCTACACCTTC.

This clone was detected many times. The chain combines TRBV30 with TRBJ2-7, with a weak D call TRBD1 (5 bases). The CDR3 has 16 residues. V was clipped by 0 bases and J by 0 bases, with 15 bases between them. The germline V gene encodes CDR1 GTSNPN and CDR2 SVGIG (reference sequence). The CDR3 coding sequence is TGTGCCTGGAGTGTACTGTTCGGACACCGCTCCTACGAGCAGTACTTC. It encodes CAWSVLFGHRSYEQYF.

This chain uses TRBV2 with TRBJ2-5; TRBD1 aligns across 7 bases. Per germline, CDR1 SNHLY and CDR2 FYNNEI. CDR3 length equals 14 residues. V shed 6 bases, J shed 4 bases, and the junction held 8 bases outside the gene matches. The CDR3 region is CASRGTYRGETQYF. The CDR3 nucleotides are TGTGCCAGCAGAGGCACTTACAGGGGAGAGACCCAGTACTTC.

The rearrangement uses TRBV27 and TRBJ2-1; 7 bases are a match to TRBD2. There are 16 residues in the CDR3. CDR1 and CDR2 (germline): MNHEY, SMNVEV (reference sequence). Trimming took 3 bases from V and 7 from J; bases not matched to a gene: 12. CDR3: CASSFALASDGNEQFF. CDR3 nucleotides: TGTGCCAGCAGTTTCGCACTAGCGTCCGACGGAAATGAGCAGTTCTTC.

V gene TRBV7-2 combines with J gene TRBJ1-3, with D perhaps TRBD1 (5 bases). Germline V CDR1 and CDR2: SGHTA, FQGNSA. There are 14 residues in the CDR3. Trimming shortened V by 5 bases and J by 6 bases, and 14 bases separated the two germline ends. CDR3 in DNA: TGTGCCAGCAGCCCCTCGGGGGACCAAAACACCATATATTTT. The encoded protein is CASSPSGDQNTIYF.

The V and J genes are TRBV9 and TRBJ1-1; D uncertain. CDR1 is SGDLS and CDR2 is YYNGEE in the germline V gene. This CDR3 is 13 amino acids long. Trimming took 4 bases from V and 1 from J, leaving 8 bases between them. The CDR3 protein is CASSRSPNTEAFF. The CDR3, as DNA: TGTGCCAGCAGCCGGTCACCGAACACTGAAGCTTTCTTT.

The rearrangement uses TRBV27 and TRBJ2-1; 7 nucleotides align to TRBD2. The CDR3 consists of 12 residues. Germline V lookup: CDR1 MNHEY, CDR2 SMNVEV (reference sequence). V shed 9 bases, J shed 14 bases, and the junction held 13 bases outside the gene matches. The CDR3 loop is CASQWGRTREFF. In DNA, the CDR3 is TGTGCCAGTCAATGGGGTAGGACTAGGGAGTTCTTC.

V usage is TRBV9 and J usage is TRBJ2-1; 8 nucleotides match TRBD1. Unmatched junction bases numbered 4, after V lost 3 bases and J lost 2 bases. The CDR3 is made up of 15 amino acids. CDR1 SGDLS and CDR2 YYNGEE come from the germline V gene. The CDR3 loop is CASSAPDRAYNEQFF. The CDR3 DNA follows: TGTGCCAGCAGCGCGCCGGACAGGGCCTACAATGAGCAGTTCTTC.

The chain recombines TRBV25-1 with TRBJ2-3, with no clear D. Germline V gives CDR1 MGHDK, CDR2 SYGVNS. CDR3 length equals 13 residues. Trimming stripped 5 bases from V and 2 bases from J, with 8 bases between. CDR3 bases: TGTGCCAGCAGTCTCTTCTCCACAGATACGCAGTATTTT. As protein: CASSLFSTDTQYF.

The chain links TRBV7-6 to TRBJ2-1; unclear D gene. Germline CDR1 and CDR2: SGHVS and FNYEAQ. The V gene lost 1 base and the J gene lost 8 bases, with 6 bases spanning the gap. CDR3 length: 12 residues. The CDR3 sequence is CASSLVRHEQFF. The CDR3 nucleotides are TGTGCCAGCAGCTTAGTGCGGCATGAGCAGTTCTTC.

The chain has TRBV2 and TRBJ2-3; the match to TRBD2 covers 14 bases. V lost 7 bases and J lost 2; bases outside the gene matches: 5. This CDR3 spans 16 amino acids. In germline, CDR1 is SNHLY, CDR2 FYNNEI. For the CDR3, the DNA is TGTGCCAGCAACGTGGGACTAGCGGGGGCCACAGATACGCAGTATTTT. Its protein product is CASNVGLAGATDTQYF.

V usage is TRBV27 and J usage is TRBJ1-2; 7 positions match TRBD1. From germline, CDR1 is MNHEY and CDR2 SMNVEV (reference sequence). Germline trimming cut 3 bases from V and 1 base from J; bases unmatched to any gene: 5. This CDR3 is 15 amino acids long. In nucleotides, the CDR3 is TGTGCCAGCAGTTTGGAGGGGGCAAATAACTATGGCTACACCTTC. Its protein product is CASSLEGANNYGYTF.

The V gene is TRBV30, the J gene TRBJ2-7, with a tentative D call TRBD2 (5 bases). This CDR3 is 15 amino acids long. Germline V gives CDR1 GTSNPN, CDR2 SVGIG (reference sequence). V was pared by 1 base and J by 4 bases, with 17 bases between. The CDR3 region has the DNA TGTGCCTGGAGTGGAGGGCAAGGTCGGTTTTACGAGCAGTACTTC. This sequence encodes CAWSGGQGRFYEQYF.

The chain links TRBV27 to TRBJ1-2; 9 bases map to TRBD1. The junction had 7 bases not matched to a gene; V was cut back by 5 bases and J by 3 bases. CDR1 and CDR2 from the germline V gene are MNHEY and SMNVEV (reference sequence). The CDR3 length is 15 residues. The DNA for the CDR3 is TGTGCCAGCAGTGACCCGACAGGGGGTCACTATGGCTACACCTTC. Translated, it gives CASSDPTGGHYGYTF.

The chain links TRBV6-5 to TRBJ2-7; TRBD1 might be the D (6 bases). The CDR3 length is 13 residues. In germline, CDR1 is MNHEY, CDR2 SVGAGI. The V end was cut by 7 bases, the J end by 3 bases, with 13 bases between. The DNA of the CDR3 is TGTGCCAGCATTCACGGACAGTTCTACGAGCAGTACTTC. Translated: CASIHGQFYEQYF.